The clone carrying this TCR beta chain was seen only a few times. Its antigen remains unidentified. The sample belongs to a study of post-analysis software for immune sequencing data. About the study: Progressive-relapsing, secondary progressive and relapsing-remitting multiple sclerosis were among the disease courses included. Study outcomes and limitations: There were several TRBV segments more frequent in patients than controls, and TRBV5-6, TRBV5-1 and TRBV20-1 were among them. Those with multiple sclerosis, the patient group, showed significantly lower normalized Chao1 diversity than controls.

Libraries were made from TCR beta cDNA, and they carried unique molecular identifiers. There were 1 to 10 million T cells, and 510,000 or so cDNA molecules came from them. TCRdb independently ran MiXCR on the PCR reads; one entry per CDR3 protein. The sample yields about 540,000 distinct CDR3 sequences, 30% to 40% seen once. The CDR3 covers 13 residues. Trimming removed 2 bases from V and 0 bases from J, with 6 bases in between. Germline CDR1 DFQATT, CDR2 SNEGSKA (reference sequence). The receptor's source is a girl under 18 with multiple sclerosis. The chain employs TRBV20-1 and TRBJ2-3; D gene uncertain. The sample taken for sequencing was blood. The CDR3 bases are TGCAGTGCTAGATCCGAGAGCACAGATACGCAGTATTTT. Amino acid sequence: CSARSESTDTQYF.